The sequence of this T cell receptor (beta chain) was determined in a study of blood T cell repertoires in COVID-19. Across the study: Some COVID-19 samples were acute and others convalescent; all came from the United States, Italy and Spain. PBMCs, B-cell-depleted T cells, or T cells provided the cDNA or gDNA that made up the material.

Per the original data handling: Researchers report that nucleated cell counts were estimated from reference gene primer amplification. Data came from immunoSEQ multiplex PCR; TCRdb stores just in-frame clones and leaves some out. Clonal size and the V and J genes are those of that table, whereas D and trimming came from the DNA. The sample has hundreds of thousands of clones; approximately 90% are singletons. This clone came up once. V lost 3 bases, J lost 7 bases, and 13 bases stayed unmatched. This CDR3 is built from 17 residues. The germline V gene encodes CDR1 SGDLS and CDR2 YYNGEE. This chain connects TRBV9 to TRBJ1-6; 7 positions agree with TRBD1. What was sequenced was peripheral blood. The clonotype comes from a young man with active or convalescent COVID-19. The CDR3 bases are TGTGCCAGCAGCGCGCAGGACAGGAGTTTTAGGAATTCACCCCTCCACTTT. Residues: CASSAQDRSFRNSPLHF.